Following are 7 T cell receptor beta chains from one sample sequenced in a study of blood T cell repertoires in COVID-19. Sequenced by immunoSEQ multiplex PCR; TCRdb stores in-frame clones only, minus some. Of approximately 250,000 clones in the sample, approximately 90% were seen once. The sample taken for sequencing was PBMCs or T cells enriched from blood (not recorded which). These receptors were obtained from a man in his forties who had been exposed to COVID-19.

This clone was seen a single time. The chain joins TRBV27 to TRBJ1-1, with D perhaps TRBD1 (5 bases). V was trimmed by 8 bases and J by 1 base, leaving 11 bases between them. This CDR3 is built from 13 residues. Germline CDR1 is MNHEY and CDR2 is SMNVEV (reference sequence). The CDR3 protein is CASLRRGNTEAFF. In DNA form, the CDR3 reads TGTGCCAGCCTCCGGAGGGGGAACACTGAAGCTTTCTTT.

V is TRBV5-1 and J is TRBJ2-3; TRBD2 matches at 11 bases. The germline V gene has CDR1 SGHRS and CDR2 YFSETQ. The CDR3 spans 16 residues. V lost 5 bases, J lost 1 base, and 6 bases stayed unmatched. This chain's CDR3 is CASRGGSGRGTDTQYF. The CDR3 DNA sequence: TGCGCCAGCAGAGGAGGTAGCGGGAGGGGCACAGATACGCAGTATTTT.

This chain connects TRBV25-1 to TRBJ2-2, with a tentative D call TRBD1 (6 bases). V was shortened by 6 bases and J by 6 bases, with 8 bases between the two germline ends. The CDR3 length is 12 residues. Germline lookup yields CDR1 MGHDK and CDR2 SYGVNS. CDR3: CASSAGAGELFF. The CDR3 DNA follows: TGTGCCAGCAGCGCAGGGGCCGGGGAGCTGTTTTTT.

The V gene is TRBV18, the J gene TRBJ2-2; 8 bases are a match to TRBD2. CDR1 and CDR2 (germline): KGHSH, LQKENI. Trimming cost V 3 bases and J 1 base; bases outside gene matches: 4. CDR3 length: 16 amino acids. The CDR3 here is CASSPTGTRNTGELFF. CDR3 DNA: TGTGCCAGCTCACCCACCGGGACTAGGAACACCGGGGAGCTGTTTTTT.

There are a few counts of this clone. The chain uses TRBV21-1 and TRBJ2-1; the table's D call of TRBD1 was not tested on the DNA. TRBV21-1 is a pseudogene. This CDR3 comprises 14 residues. For the CDR3, the DNA is TGTGCCAGCAGGAAAGACAGGGAATACAATGAGCAGTTCTTC. Translated: CASRKDREYNEQFF.

The genes are TRBV5-1 and TRBJ2-1; possible D gene TRBD2, 7 bases. V was shortened by 2 bases and J by 8 bases, with 17 bases between the two germline ends. From germline, CDR1 is SGHRS and CDR2 YFSETQ. This CDR3 has 15 amino acids. CDR3 bases: TGCGCCAGCAGCTTAGGAGGGGGGGGCGAGGATGAGCAGTTCTTC. Translating gives CASSLGGGGEDEQFF.

The chain carries TRBV30 and TRBJ1-3, with 8 bases identical to TRBD1. V was clipped by 5 bases and J by 0 bases; unmatched bases: 3. The CDR3 extends over 14 amino acids. CDR1 is GTSNPN and CDR2 is SVGIG in the germline V gene (reference sequence). The CDR3 DNA sequence: TGTGCCTGGGCACAGGGGGTCTCTGGAAACACCATATATTTT. This encodes CAWAQGVSGNTIYF.